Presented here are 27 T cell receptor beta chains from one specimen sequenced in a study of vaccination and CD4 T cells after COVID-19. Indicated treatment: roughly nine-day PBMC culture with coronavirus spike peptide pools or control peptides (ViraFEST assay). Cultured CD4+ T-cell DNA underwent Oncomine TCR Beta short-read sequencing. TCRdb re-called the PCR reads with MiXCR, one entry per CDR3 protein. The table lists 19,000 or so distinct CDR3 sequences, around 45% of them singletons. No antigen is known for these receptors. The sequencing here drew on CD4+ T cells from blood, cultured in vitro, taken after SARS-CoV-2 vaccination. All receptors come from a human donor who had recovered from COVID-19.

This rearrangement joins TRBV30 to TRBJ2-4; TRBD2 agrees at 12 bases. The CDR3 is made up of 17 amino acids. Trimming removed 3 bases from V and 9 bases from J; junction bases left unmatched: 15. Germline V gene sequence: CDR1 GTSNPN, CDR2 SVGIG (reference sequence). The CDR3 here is CAWSAKTSGGLWVIQYF. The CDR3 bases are TGTGCCTGGAGCGCAAAGACTAGCGGGGGACTGTGGGTCATTCAGTACTTC.

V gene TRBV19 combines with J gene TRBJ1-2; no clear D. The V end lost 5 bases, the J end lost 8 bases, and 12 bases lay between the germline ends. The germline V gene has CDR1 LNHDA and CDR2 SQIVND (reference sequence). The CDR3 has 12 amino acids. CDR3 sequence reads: CASSRTAEGYTF. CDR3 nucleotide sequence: TGTGCCAGTAGTCGGACCGCGGAAGGCTACACCTTC.

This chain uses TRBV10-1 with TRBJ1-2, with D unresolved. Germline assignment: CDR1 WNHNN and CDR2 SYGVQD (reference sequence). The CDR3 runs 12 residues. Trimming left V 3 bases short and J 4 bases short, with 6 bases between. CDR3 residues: CASSDGFYGYTF. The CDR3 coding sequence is TGCGCCAGCAGTGACGGTTTCTATGGCTACACCTTC.

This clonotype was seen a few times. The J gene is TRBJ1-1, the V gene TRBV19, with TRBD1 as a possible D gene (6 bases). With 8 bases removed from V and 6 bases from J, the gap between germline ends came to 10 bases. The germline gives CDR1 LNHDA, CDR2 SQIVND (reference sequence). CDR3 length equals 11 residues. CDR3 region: CASRTGSEAFF. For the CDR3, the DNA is TGTGCCAGTCGAACAGGGTCTGAAGCTTTCTTT.

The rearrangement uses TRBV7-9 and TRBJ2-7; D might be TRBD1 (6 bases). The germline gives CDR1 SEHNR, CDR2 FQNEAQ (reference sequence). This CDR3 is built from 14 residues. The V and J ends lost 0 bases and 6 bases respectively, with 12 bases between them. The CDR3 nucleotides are TGTGCCAGCAGCTTAGCCGGGACATTCGCCGAGCAGTACTTC. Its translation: CASSLAGTFAEQYF.

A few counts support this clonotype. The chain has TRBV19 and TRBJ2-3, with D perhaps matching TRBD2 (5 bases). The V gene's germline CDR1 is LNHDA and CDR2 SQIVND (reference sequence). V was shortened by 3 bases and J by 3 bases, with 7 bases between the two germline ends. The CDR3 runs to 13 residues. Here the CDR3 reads CASSITGTDTQYF. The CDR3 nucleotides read TGTGCCAGTAGTATTACGGGGACAGATACGCAGTATTTT. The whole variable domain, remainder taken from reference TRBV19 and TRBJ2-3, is DGGITQSPKYLFRKEGQNVTLSCEQNLNHDAMYWYRQDPGQGLRLIYYSQIVNDFQKGDIAEGYSVSREKKESFPLTVTSAQKNPTAFYLCASSITGTDTQYFGPGTRLTVL.

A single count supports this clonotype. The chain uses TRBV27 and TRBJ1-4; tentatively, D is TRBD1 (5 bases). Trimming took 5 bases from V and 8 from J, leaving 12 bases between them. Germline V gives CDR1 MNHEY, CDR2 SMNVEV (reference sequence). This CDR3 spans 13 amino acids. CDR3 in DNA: TGTGCCAGCAGTCATGGGGGTTGGGAAAAACTGTTTTTT. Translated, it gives CASSHGGWEKLFF.

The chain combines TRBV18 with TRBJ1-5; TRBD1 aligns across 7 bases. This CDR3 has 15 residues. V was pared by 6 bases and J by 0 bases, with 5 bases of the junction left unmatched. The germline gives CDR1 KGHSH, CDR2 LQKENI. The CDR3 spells CASSDREDSNQPQHF. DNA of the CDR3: TGTGCCAGCTCCGACAGGGAGGATAGCAATCAGCCCCAGCATTTT. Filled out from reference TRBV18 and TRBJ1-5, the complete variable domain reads NAGVMQNPRHLVRRRGQEARLRCSPMKGHSHVYWYRQLPEEGLKFMVYLQKENIIDESGMPKERFSAEFPKEGPSILRIQQVVRGDSAAYFCASSDREDSNQPQHFGDGTRLSIL.

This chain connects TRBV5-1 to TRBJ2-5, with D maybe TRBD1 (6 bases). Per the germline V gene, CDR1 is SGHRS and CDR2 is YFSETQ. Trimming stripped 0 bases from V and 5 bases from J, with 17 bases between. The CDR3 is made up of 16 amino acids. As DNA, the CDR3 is TGCGCCAGCAGCTTGGCCCTACAGGTCCAGGGGGAGACCCAGTACTTC. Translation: CASSLALQVQGETQYF. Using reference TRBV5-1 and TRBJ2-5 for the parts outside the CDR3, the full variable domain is KAGVTQTPRYLIKTRGQQVTLSCSPISGHRSVSWYQQTPGQGLQFLFEYFSETQRNKGNFPGRFSGRQFSNSRSEMNVSTLELGDSALYLCASSLALQVQGETQYFGPGTRLLVL.

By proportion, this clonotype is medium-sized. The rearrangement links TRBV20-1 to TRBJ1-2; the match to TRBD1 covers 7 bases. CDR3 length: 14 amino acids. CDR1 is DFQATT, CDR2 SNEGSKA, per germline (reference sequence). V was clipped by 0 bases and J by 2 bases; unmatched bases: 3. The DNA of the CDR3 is TGCAGTGCTAGAGACAGGGGGGCGAACTATGGCTACACCTTC. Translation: CSARDRGANYGYTF.

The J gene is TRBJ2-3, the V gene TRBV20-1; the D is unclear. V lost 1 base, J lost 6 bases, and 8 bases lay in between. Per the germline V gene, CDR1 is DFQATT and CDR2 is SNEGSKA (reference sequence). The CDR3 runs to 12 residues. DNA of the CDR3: TGCAGTGCTAGAGTGGACCCGGATACGCAGTATTTT. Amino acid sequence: CSARVDPDTQYF.

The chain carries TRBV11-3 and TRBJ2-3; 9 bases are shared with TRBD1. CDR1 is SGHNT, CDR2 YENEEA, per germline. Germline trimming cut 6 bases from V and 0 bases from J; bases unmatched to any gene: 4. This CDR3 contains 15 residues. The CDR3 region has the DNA TGTGCCAGCAGTGGGACAGGGCCTAGCACAGATACGCAGTATTTT. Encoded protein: CASSGTGPSTDTQYF.

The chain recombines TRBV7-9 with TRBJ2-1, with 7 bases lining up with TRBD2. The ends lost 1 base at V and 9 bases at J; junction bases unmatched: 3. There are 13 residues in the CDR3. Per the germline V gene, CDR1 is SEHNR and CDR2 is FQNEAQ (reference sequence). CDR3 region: CASSLVASGEQFF. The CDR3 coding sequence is TGTGCCAGCAGCTTAGTCGCTAGCGGTGAGCAGTTCTTC.

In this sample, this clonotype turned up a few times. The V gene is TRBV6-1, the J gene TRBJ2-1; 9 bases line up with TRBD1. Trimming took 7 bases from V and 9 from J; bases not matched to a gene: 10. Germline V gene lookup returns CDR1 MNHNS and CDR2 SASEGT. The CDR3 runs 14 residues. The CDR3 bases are TGTGCCAGCAAAAAGGGACAGGGAGAGAGTGAGCAGTTCTTC. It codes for CASKKGQGESEQFF.

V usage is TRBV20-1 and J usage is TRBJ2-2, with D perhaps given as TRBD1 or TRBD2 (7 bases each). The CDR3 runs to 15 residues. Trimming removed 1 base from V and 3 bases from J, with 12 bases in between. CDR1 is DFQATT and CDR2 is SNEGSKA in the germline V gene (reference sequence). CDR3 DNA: TGCAGTGCTAGAGTGACAGGGAGGGACACCGGGGAGCTGTTTTTT. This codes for CSARVTGRDTGELFF.

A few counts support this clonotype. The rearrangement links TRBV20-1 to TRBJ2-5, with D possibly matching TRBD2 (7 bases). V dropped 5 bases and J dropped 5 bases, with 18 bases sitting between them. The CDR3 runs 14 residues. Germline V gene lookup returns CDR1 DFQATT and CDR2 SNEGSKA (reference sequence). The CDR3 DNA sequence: TGCAGTGCTCAGAGGGGGGGCTTGAAGGAGACCCAGTACTTC. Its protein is CSAQRGGLKETQYF.

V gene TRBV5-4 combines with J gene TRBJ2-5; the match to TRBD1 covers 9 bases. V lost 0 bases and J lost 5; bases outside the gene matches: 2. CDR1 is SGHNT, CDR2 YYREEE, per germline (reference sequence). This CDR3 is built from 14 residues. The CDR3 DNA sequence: TGTGCCAGCAGCTTGGGGGACAGGGAGGAGACCCAGTACTTC. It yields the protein CASSLGDREETQYF.

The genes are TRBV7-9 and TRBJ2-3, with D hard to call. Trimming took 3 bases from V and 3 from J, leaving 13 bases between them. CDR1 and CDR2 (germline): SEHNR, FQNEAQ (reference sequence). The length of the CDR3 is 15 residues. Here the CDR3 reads CASSLANPGTDTQYF. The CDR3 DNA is TGTGCCAGCAGCTTGGCGAACCCCGGGACAGATACGCAGTATTTT.

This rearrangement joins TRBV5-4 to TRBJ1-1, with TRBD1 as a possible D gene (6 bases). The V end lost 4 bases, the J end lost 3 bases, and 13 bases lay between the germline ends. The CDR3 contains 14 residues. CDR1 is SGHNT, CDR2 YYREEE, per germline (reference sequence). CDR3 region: CASSRGRGDTEAFF. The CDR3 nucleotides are TGTGCCAGCAGCCGGGGGCGCGGGGACACTGAAGCTTTCTTT. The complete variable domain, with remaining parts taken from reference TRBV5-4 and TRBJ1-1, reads ETGVTQSPTHLIKTRGQQVTLRCSSQSGHNTVSWYQQALGQGPQFIFQYYREEENGRGNFPPRFSGLQFPNYSSELNVNALELDDSALYLCASSRGRGDTEAFFGQGTRLTVV.

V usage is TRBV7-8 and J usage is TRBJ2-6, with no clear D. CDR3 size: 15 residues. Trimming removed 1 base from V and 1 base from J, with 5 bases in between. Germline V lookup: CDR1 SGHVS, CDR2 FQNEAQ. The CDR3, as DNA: TGTGCCAGCAGCTTAGGTCTATCTGGGGCCAACGTCCTGACTTTC. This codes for CASSLGLSGANVLTF.

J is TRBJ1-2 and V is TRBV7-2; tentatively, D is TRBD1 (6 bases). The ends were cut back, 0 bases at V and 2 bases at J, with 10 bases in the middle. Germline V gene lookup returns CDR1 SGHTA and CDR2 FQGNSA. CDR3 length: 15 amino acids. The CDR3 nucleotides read TGTGCCAGCAGCTTAGCGGGAGGGGGGAACTATGGCTACACCTTC. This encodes CASSLAGGGNYGYTF.

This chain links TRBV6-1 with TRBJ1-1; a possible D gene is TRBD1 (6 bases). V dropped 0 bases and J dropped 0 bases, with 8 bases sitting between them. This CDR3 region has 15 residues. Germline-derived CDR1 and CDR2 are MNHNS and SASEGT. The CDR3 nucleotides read TGTGCCAGCAGTGAAGCCGACAGGTTGAACACTGAAGCTTTCTTT. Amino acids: CASSEADRLNTEAFF.

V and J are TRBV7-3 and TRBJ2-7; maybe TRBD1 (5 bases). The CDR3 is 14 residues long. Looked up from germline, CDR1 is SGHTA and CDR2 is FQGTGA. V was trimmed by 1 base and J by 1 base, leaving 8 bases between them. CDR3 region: CASSLRPGSYEQYF. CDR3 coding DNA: TGTGCCAGCAGCTTAAGGCCAGGGTCCTACGAGCAGTACTTC.

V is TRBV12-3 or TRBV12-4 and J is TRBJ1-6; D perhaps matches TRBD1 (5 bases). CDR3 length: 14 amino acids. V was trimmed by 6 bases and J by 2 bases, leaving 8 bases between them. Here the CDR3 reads CASSRQTYNSPLHF. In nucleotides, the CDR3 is TGTGCCAGCAGCCGACAGACCTATAATTCACCCCTCCACTTT.

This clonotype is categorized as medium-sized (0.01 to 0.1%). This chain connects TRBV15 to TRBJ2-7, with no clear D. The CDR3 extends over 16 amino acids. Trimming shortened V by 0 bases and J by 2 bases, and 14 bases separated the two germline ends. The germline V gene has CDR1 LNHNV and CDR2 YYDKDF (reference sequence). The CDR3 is CATSRDVMGKPYEQYF. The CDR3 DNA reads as TGTGCCACCAGCAGAGATGTAATGGGGAAACCCTACGAGCAGTACTTC.

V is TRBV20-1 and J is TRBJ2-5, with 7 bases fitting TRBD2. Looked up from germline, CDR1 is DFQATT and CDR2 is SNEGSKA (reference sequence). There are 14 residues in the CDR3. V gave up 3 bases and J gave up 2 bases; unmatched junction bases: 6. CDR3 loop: CSASAGDLQETQYF. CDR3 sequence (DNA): TGCAGTGCTAGTGCGGGGGACCTACAAGAGACCCAGTACTTC.

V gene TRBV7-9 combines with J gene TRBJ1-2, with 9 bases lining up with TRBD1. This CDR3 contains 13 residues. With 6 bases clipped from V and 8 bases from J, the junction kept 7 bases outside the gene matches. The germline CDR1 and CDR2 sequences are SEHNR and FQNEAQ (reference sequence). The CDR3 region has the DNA TGTGCCAGCAGGTCACAGGGGGCTGAGGGCTACACCTTC. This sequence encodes CASRSQGAEGYTF.